The source of this T cell receptor (beta chain) is a study of metastatic and nonmetastatic thyroid tumors. MiXCR reprocessed the PCR reads for TCRdb. The table shows about 41,000 clones, with 28% occurring only once. All patients were treatment-naive before thyroid surgery. Looked up from germline, CDR1 is GTSNPN and CDR2 is SVGIG (reference sequence). This CDR3 region has 14 residues. Trimming left V 5 bases short and J 10 bases short, with 21 bases between. This clone was detected ten times or more. V and J are TRBV30 and TRBJ1-5, with a weak D call TRBD1 (6 bases). Material: blood. The clonotype was recovered from a male donor with papillary thyroid cancer or a benign thyroid nodule (not recorded which). Some clones in this sample may be carry-over from other donors' samples. The CDR3 sequence: CAWGLGTRLIPQHF. The CDR3 DNA follows: TGTGCCTGGGGTCTCGGGACAAGGTTGATTCCCCAGCATTTT.